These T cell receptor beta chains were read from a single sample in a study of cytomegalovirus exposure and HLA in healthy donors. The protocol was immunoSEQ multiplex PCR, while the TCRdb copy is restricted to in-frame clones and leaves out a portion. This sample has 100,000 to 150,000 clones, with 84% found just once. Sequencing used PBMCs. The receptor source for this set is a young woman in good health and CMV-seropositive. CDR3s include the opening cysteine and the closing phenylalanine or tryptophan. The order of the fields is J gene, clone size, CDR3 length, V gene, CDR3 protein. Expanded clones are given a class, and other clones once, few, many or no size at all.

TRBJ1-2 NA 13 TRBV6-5 CASSYSRSYGYTF
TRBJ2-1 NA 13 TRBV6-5 CASGGASYNEQFF
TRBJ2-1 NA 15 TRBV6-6 CASRRGTSGLNEQFF
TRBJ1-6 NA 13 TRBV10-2 CASSVQENSPLHF
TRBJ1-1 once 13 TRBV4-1 CASTRTGNTEAFF
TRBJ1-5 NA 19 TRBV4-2 CASSQGGAGQTRSNQPQHF
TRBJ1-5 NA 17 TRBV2 CASSEVGPTFSNQPQHF
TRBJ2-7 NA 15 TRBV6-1 CASKIGQGGSYEQYF
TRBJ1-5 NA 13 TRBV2 CASRELWSESQHF
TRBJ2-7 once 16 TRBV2 CASSRGGGQGLHEQYF
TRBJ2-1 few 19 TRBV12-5 CASGLVLEIRDRGIYEQFF
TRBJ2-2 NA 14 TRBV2 CASSNHPGTGELFF
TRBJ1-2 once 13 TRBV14 CASSFDRAGGYTF
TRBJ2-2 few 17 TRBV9 CASSVKISGPNTGELFF
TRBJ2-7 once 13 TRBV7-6 CASSLITGNEQYF
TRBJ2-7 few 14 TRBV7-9 CASSWTSGGYEQYF
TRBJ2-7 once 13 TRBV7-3 CASSESPGYEQYF
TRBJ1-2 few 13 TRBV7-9 CASSPGEVYGYTF
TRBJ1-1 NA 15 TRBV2 CASSPRQGMNTEAFF
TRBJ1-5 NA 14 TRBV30 CAGNAGDTAGPQHF
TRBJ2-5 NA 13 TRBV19 CASSRAALETQYF
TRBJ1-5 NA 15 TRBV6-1 CASRGGTGGRQPQHF
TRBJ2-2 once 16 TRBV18 CASSPMTPSSTGELFF
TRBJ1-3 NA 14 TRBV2 CASSERGGGNTMYF
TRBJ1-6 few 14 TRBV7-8 CASSLVGQGQPLHF
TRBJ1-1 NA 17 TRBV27 CASSLVTGHQMNTEAFF
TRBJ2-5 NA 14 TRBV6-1 CASSRGGGTETQYF
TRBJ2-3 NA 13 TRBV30 CAWSVAGTDTQYF
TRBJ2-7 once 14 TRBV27 CASSTTGGAYEQYF
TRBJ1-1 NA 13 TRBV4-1 CASSQQLDTEAFF
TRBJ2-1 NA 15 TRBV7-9 CASSMLAGGYNEQFF
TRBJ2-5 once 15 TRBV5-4 CASSQRTGHQETQYF
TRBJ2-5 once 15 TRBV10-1 CARDEPGQGRETQYF
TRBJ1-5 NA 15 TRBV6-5 CASGGGFGGNQPQHF
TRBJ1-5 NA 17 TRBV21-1 CASSKGNRSESGQPQHF
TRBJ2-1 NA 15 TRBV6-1 CASQEGQGFINEQFF
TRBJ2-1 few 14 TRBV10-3 CAIRKTGGGNEQFF
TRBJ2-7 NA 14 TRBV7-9 CASSPGTTSYEQYF
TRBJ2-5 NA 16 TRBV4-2 CASSQDGGGAGETQYF
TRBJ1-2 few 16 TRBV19 CASSIPLAGGTYGYTF
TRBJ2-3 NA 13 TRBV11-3 CASSLGFGDTQYF
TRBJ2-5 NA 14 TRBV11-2 CASSPRDRPGTQYF
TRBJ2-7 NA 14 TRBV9 CASSTDRSAAEQYF
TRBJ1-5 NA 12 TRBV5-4 CASSGGNQPQHF
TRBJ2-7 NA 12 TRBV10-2 CASSPSSYEQYF
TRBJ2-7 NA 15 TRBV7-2 CASSAPGQGVAEQYF
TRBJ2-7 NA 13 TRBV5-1 CASRWGESYEQYF
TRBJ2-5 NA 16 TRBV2 CASSDSQTDSQETQYF